This TCR beta chain was sequenced for a study of blood T cell repertoires in COVID-19 (TCRdb year 2020). Background on the whole study: The collaborator samples originated in the United States, Italy and Spain and spanned the acute and convalescent phases of COVID-19. Samples came from the ongoing ImmuneRACE study (first 160 participants) plus 1,254 subjects from 6 global collaborators. The material from the prospective study consisted of cDNA or gDNA derived from T cells, B-cell-depleted T cells, or PBMCs. Where available, HLA class I and class II types were taken from metadata supplied by the sample provider and were not determined by assay-based typing. The sample metadata nearly always contained a de-identified subject ID, COVID-19 status, age in years and sex. The dataset comprised deeply sampled blood TCRbeta repertoires from subjects exposed to, actively infected with, or recovered from COVID-19. The repertoires were made available in a free public database intended to serve as a resource for research on the immune response to SARS-CoV-2.

Inclusive of the bounding cysteine and phenylalanine, the CDR3 is 13 residues long. Only CDR3 DNA remains: 39 bases, in frame from the first base. The germline V gene encodes CDR1 LNHDA and CDR2 SQIVND (reference sequence). The germline V end is reduced by 8 bases and the J end by 11 bases; junction bases left unmatched: 12. What the work shows at the level of the full study, not this receptor alone: Clinical and demographic metadata were provided uncurated, with the amount varying by source and participant.

TCRbeta CDR3 regions were amplified from genomic DNA by means of the immunoSEQ Assay, a bias-controlled multiplex PCR. The authors processed their data as follows. The number of nucleated cells in each sample was estimated from the amplification of reference gene primers within the assay. To quantify the absolute abundance of each unique TCRbeta CDR3 rearrangement, sequence reads were collapsed and filtered. For each sample, productive Simpson clonality was calculated as the square root of Simpson's diversity index across productive rearrangements. The table comes from immuneACCESS by way of TCRdb, which keeps in-frame sequences with V and J called. Part of the clones is missing from these tables; in studies checked, under half for an unresolved V gene and the rest for unknown reasons. For V, J and clone size, that table is used; D and trimming come from the DNA. The sample profile shows more than 250,000 clones; approximately 83% of them were found once. The ten top clones hold about 2% of the sample.

Participants in the prospective study were enrolled through a virtual design, were aged roughly 18 to 100 years, and lived in roughly 24 United States geographic areas. Cohort assignment in the prospective study relied on participant-reported clinical history from a screening survey and a study questionnaire. For ImmuneRACE Cohort 3, a participant was defined as recovered based on two consecutive negative NP/OP PCR tests, clearance by a healthcare professional, or resolution of symptoms. Mobile phlebotomists in the prospective study collected whole blood, serum and a nasopharyngeal or oropharyngeal swab from every participant. Over a roughly 2-month period, participants in the prospective study had the option of providing additional blood draws and questionnaires. Before DNA extraction, prospective study blood samples were shipped either frozen or at room temperature. Remarks on this clone: It has no known antigen specificity. Base qualities are not recorded, but no much larger clone differs from it by a single base.

This clonotype originated in a man aged 30 to 39 who had recovered from COVID-19. The sequencing sample was made of PBMCs or T cells enriched from blood (not recorded which). The chain is assembled from TRBV19 and TRBJ1-1, with TRBD1 matching 9 junction bases. Here is the DNA: TGTGCCAGTGTGGATCTATGGGACAGGGCTGCTTTCTTT. Translated, it gives CASVDLWDRAAFF. The CDR3, completed at both ends by the reference TRBV19 and TRBJ1-1 genes, gives the full variable domain DGGITQSPKYLFRKEGQNVTLSCEQNLNHDAMYWYRQDPGQGLRLIYYSQIVNDFQKGDIAEGYSVSREKKESFPLTVTSAQKNPTAFYLCASVDLWDRAAFFGQGTRLTVV.